The 16 T cell receptor beta chains below all came from one sample that was sequenced in a study of T cell repertoires in cytomegalovirus infection (dated by TCRdb to between 2017 and 2020). Sequenced using an Illumina HiSeq 1500. Clones were called with MiXCR by TCRdb after fastp trimmed the public reads at Q25, and only in-frame beta chains were retained. Every entry covers one CDR3 protein and lists the most common genes and DNA from its rows. A total of some 600,000 distinct CDR3 sequences appear in this sample, approximately 24% of them only once. The ten largest clones capture 7.5% to 9% of the sample. Sequences were obtained from CD8+ T cells from PBMCs. These receptors were obtained from a human donor in good health (CMV status not recorded). Some clones in this sample may be carry-over from other donors' samples.

This clonotype was seen ten or more times. V usage is TRBV7-6 and J usage is TRBJ2-7; tentative D call: TRBD2 (7 bases). Trimming shortened V by 4 bases and J by 3 bases, and 25 bases separated the two germline ends. Germline V lookup: CDR1 SGHVS, CDR2 FNYEAQ. The CDR3 contains 18 residues. CDR3 sequence (DNA): TGTGCCAGCAGCTCCCTAGGGGGGGCGTCCCAGGTGATCTACGAGCAGTACTTC. Translation: CASSSLGGASQVIYEQYF.

Ten or more counts support this clonotype. The chain carries TRBV19 and TRBJ2-1, with D hard to call. The length of the CDR3 is 16 residues. V was pared by 5 bases and J by 7 bases, with 21 bases between. Germline CDR1 reads LNHDA; CDR2 reads SQIVND (reference sequence). The CDR3, as DNA: TGTGCCAGTAGTTCTGCAGGCTGGTATGGGGAAAATGAGCAGTTCTTC. Protein product: CASSSAGWYGENEQFF.

This clonotype was observed once. The CDR3 loop is CASSSPGQGGRETQYF. For the CDR3, the DNA is TGTGCCAGCAGCTCTCCGGGACAGGGGGGGCGAGAGACCCAGTACTTC. The rearrangement uses TRBV13 and TRBJ2-5; 11 nucleotides align to TRBD1. After removal of 4 bases from V and 4 bases from J, the junction contained 8 bases not matched to a gene. The CDR3 consists of 16 residues. Germline CDR1 PRHDT, CDR2 FYEKMQ (reference sequence). Combining the CDR3 with reference TRBV13 and TRBJ2-5 gives the whole variable domain AAGVIQSPRHLIKEKRETATLKCYPIPRHDTVYWYQQGPGQDPQFLISFYEKMQSDKGSIPDRFSAQQFSDYHSELNMSSLELGDSALYFCASSSPGQGGRETQYFGPGTRLLVL.

This clonotype has only a few counts. The J gene is TRBJ2-5, the V gene TRBV7-2; unclear D gene. This CDR3 has 14 amino acids. V was pared by 2 bases and J by 5 bases, with 12 bases between. Germline V gene data show CDR1 as SGHTA and CDR2 as FQGNSA. Here the CDR3 reads CASSLNRARETQYF. Written as DNA, the CDR3 is TGTGCCAGCAGCTTAAATCGGGCCCGGGAGACCCAGTACTTC.

The genes are TRBV20-1 and TRBJ2-7, with a possible D match to TRBD2 (6 bases). The germline gives CDR1 DFQATT, CDR2 SNEGSKA (reference sequence). CDR3 length: 15 residues. With 2 bases removed from V and 2 bases from J, the gap between germline ends came to 16 bases. The CDR3 nucleotides are TGCAGTGCTAGACCACGGACTACGCATGCCTACGAGCAGTACTTC. This sequence encodes CSARPRTTHAYEQYF.

This clonotype turned up a few times. The chain links TRBV10-3 to TRBJ2-1; D might be TRBD1 (6 bases). V lost 9 bases, J lost 7 bases, and 13 bases lay in between. Germline CDR1 reads ENHRY; CDR2 reads SYGVKD. The CDR3 contains 12 residues. The chain's CDR3 is CAILQGLNEQFF. The CDR3 region has the DNA TGTGCCATACTACAGGGATTGAATGAGCAGTTCTTC.

This clonotype appeared many times. In nucleotides, the CDR3 is TGTGCCAGCAGTCAGGAGGGTGAAAAACTGTTTTTT. This gives the protein CASSQEGEKLFF. The chain is built from TRBV7-8 and TRBJ1-4; D call uncertain. The CDR3 spans 12 residues. V was clipped by 6 bases and J by 7 bases, with 9 bases between them. Germline V gene data show CDR1 as SGHVS and CDR2 as FQNEAQ.

The chain employs TRBV7-8 and TRBJ1-2, with 12 bases aligning to TRBD1. This CDR3 has 17 amino acids. Germline-derived CDR1 and CDR2 are SGHVS and FQNEAQ. V was clipped by 5 bases and J by 4 bases; unmatched bases: 11. For the CDR3, the DNA is TGTGCCAGCAGCGGTGGGACAGGGGGCCGGGGGAGCTATGGCTACACCTTC. Its translation is CASSGGTGGRGSYGYTF.

This clonotype was observed a handful of times. The chain uses TRBV20-1 and TRBJ2-3; 11 bases match TRBD2. This CDR3 contains 14 residues. After removal of 7 bases from V and 1 base from J, the junction contained 4 bases not matched to a gene. Germline V CDR1 and CDR2: DFQATT, SNEGSKA (reference sequence). The CDR3 reads CSVPTSGGTDTQYF. In DNA form, the CDR3 reads TGCAGTGTACCGACTAGCGGGGGCACAGATACGCAGTATTTT.

This chain joins TRBV7-9 and TRBJ1-1; 9 bases are shared with TRBD1. The V and J ends lost 5 bases and 5 bases, in that order; junction bases with no gene match: 9. CDR3 length equals 15 residues. Germline CDR1 SEHNR, CDR2 FQNEAQ (reference sequence). CDR3 sequence (DNA): TGTGCCAGCAGCACTCGGACAGGGGTAGCGACTGAAGCTTTCTTT. Its protein product is CASSTRTGVATEAFF.

This clonotype has more than one count but fewer than ten. The gene calls are TRBV12-3 or TRBV12-4 and TRBJ1-2; 9 bases fit TRBD1. V dropped 4 bases and J dropped 4; count of bases not matched to a gene: 7. This CDR3 is built from 15 residues. CDR3 sequence (DNA): TGTGCCAGCAGTTCATCCGGGACAGGGTTCTATGGCTACACCTTC. This translates into CASSSSGTGFYGYTF.

On this clonotype: Being one base from a much bigger clone, this may be a read error. The chain recombines TRBV7-9 with TRBJ2-1, with TRBD1 matching over 10 bases. This CDR3 spans 14 amino acids. Germline assignment: CDR1 SEHNR and CDR2 FQNEAQ (reference sequence). CDR3 residues: CTSSVDRGLKEQFF. The CDR3 coding sequence is TGTACCAGCAGCGTTGACAGGGGGCTGAAGGAGCAGTTCTTC.

About this clonotype: Mismatch with germline at one junction end may stem from a read error. CDR3 amino acids: CAGSISGINQPQHF. Written as DNA, the CDR3 is TGTGCCGGCAGTATTTCCGGGATCAATCAGCCCCAGCATTTT. The V and J genes are TRBV28 and TRBJ1-5; D call uncertain. Germline CDR1 MDHEN, CDR2 SYDVKM. The CDR3 is 14 residues long.

This clonotype was observed a few times. This chain connects TRBV5-1 to TRBJ2-3; D gene uncertain. CDR1 is SGHRS, CDR2 YFSETQ, per germline. This CDR3 comprises 13 residues. V lost 0 bases to trimming and J lost 4 bases, with 6 bases between them. In nucleotides, the CDR3 is TGCGCCAGCAGCTTGGCTGCCGCAGATACGCAGTATTTT. It codes for CASSLAAADTQYF.

This clonotype occurred a few times. This rearrangement joins TRBV7-9 to TRBJ2-1; no firm D call. CDR1 is SEHNR, CDR2 FQNEAQ, per germline (reference sequence). This CDR3 region has 12 residues. Trimming took off 5 bases at V and 10 bases at J, with 12 bases between the two ends. The chain's CDR3 is CASSPVRLEQFF. The CDR3 DNA follows: TGTGCCAGCAGCCCCGTCCGATTGGAGCAGTTCTTC.

The chain couples TRBV7-8 to TRBJ2-3; D might be TRBD2 (7 bases). This CDR3 spans 14 amino acids. Germline loops: CDR1 SGHVS, CDR2 FQNEAQ. The V end was cut by 5 bases, the J end by 5 bases, with 14 bases between. The CDR3: CASSRGGRGDTQYF. CDR3 sequence (DNA): TGTGCCAGCAGCCGCGGGGGCCGGGGAGATACGCAGTATTTT.